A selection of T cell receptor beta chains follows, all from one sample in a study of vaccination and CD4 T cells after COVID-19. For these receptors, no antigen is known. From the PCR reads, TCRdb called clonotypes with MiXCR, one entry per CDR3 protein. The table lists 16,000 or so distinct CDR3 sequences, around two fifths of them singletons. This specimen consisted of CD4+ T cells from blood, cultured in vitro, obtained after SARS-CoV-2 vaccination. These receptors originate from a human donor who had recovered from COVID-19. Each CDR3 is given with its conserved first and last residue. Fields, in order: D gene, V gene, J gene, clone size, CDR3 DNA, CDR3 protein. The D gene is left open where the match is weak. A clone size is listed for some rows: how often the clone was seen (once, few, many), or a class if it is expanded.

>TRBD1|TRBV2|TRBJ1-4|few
TGTGCCAGCAGTGCCCGACAGGGAGGGGCTGAAAAACTGTTTTTT
CASSARQGGAEKLFF
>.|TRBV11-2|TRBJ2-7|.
TGTGCCAGCAGCTTTACCAGGGGCATCTCCTACGAGCAGTACTTC
CASSFTRGISYEQYF
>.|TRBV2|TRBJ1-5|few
TGTGCCAGCAGTGAAGGGGGCGCGAGCCAGCCCCAGCATTTT
CASSEGGASQPQHF
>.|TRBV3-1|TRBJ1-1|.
TGTGCCAGCAGCCAAGATACCGGGGGCACTGAAGCTTTCTTT
CASSQDTGGTEAFF
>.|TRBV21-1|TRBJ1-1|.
TGTGCCAGCAGCAAATTGGCGGAGTTGGACACTGAAGCTTTCTTT
CASSKLAELDTEAFF
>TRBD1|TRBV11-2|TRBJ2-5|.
TGTGCCAGCAGCTACCGGGACAGGGAAGGCGAGACCCAGTACTTC
CASSYRDREGETQYF
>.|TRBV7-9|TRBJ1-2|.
TGTGCCAGCAGCTTAGGAACTCAGTACCGCTACACCTTC
CASSLGTQYRYTF
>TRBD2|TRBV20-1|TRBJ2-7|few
TGCAGTGCCCAGGGACTAGCGGGAACCTACGAGCAGTACTTC
CSAQGLAGTYEQYF
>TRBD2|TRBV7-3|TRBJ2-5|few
TGTGCCAGCAGCGGGGGGGGAGGGACCCAAGAGACCCAGTACTTC
CASSGGGGTQETQYF
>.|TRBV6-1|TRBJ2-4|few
TGTGCCAGCAGTGACGTGGGGAGAGGTACCAAAAACATTCAGTACTTC
CASSDVGRGTKNIQYF
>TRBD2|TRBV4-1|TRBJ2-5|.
TGCGCCAGCAGCCCCCCGACTAGCGGGAGACAGACCCAGTGCTTC
CASSPPTSGRQTQCF
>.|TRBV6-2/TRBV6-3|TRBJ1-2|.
TGTGCCAGCAGCACGATGAGTGGCTACACCTTC
CASSTMSGYTF
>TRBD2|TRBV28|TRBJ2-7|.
TGTGCCAGCAGTTCCCGACTAGCGGGAAAGGCTTACGAGCAGTACTTC
CASSSRLAGKAYEQYF
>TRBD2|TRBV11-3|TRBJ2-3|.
TGTGCCAGCAGCCCAGGGACTAGCGGAACCACAGATACGCAGTATTTT
CASSPGTSGTTDTQYF
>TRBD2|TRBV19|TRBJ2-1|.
TGTGCCAGTAGCCCGGGACTAGCGGAGTACAATGAGCAGTTCTTC
CASSPGLAEYNEQFF
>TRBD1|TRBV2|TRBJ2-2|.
TGTGCCAGCAGTGAAGACCCCAGGGGGCGTTATACCGGGGAGCTGTTTTTT
CASSEDPRGRYTGELFF
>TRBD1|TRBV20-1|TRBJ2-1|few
TGCAGTGCTCTAGGGACAGGTTACAATGAGCAGTTCTTC
CSALGTGYNEQFF
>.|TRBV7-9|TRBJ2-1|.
TGTGCCAGCAGCTTAGTCGACCCCCGGTGGCCGTTCTTC
CASSLVDPRWPFF
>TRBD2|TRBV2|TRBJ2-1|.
TGTGCCAGCAGTGAAAGCGGGACTCTCAATGAGCAGTTCTTC
CASSESGTLNEQFF
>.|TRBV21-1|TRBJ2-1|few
TGTGCCAGCAGCAAATCCCTGTCGGGCTGTGAGCAGTTCTTC
CASSKSLSGCEQFF
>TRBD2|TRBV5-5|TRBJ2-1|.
TGTGCCAGCAGCTTGATAGCGGGAGGAAACAATGAGCAGTTCTTC
CASSLIAGGNNEQFF
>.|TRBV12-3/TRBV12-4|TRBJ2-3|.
TGTGCCAGCAGTTTCTCCTCCAGCACAGATACGCAGTATTTT
CASSFSSSTDTQYF
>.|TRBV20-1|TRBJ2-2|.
TGCAGTGCCCACCGGGAACCGAACACCGGGGAGCTGTTTTTT
CSAHREPNTGELFF
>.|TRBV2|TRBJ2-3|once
TGTGCCAGCAGGGCGAACACAGATACGCAGTATTTT
CASRANTDTQYF
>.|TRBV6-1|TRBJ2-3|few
TGTGCCAGCAGCCGAACCCCATGGGATACGCAGTATTTT
CASSRTPWDTQYF
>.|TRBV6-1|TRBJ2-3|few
TGTGCCAGCAGTGAAGGGGGCTCAGGGGCAGATACGCAGTATTTT
CASSEGGSGADTQYF
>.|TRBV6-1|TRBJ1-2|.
TGTGCCAGCACCCCTCCGGGGGCGGGTGGCTACACCTTC
CASTPPGAGGYTF
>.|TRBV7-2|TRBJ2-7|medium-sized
TGTGCCAGCAGCCAACTCGTAGACTACGAGCAGTACTTC
CASSQLVDYEQYF
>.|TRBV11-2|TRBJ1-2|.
TGTGCCAGCAGCTTTAGACGGGACAAAGTCTATGGCTACACCTTC
CASSFRRDKVYGYTF
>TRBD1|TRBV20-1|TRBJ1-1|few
TGCAGTGCTAGATCGGGACAGTTGAACACTGAAGCTTTCTTT
CSARSGQLNTEAFF
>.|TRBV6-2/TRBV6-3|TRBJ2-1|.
TGTGCCAGCAGCTCATACTCCTACAATGAGCAGTTCTTC
CASSSYSYNEQFF
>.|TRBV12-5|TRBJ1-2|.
TGTGCTAGTGGACGCGGCGGCGCCAACTATGGCTACACCTTC
CASGRGGANYGYTF
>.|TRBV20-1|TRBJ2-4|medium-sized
TGCAGTGTCGACCGGGACTGGGGAAACATTCAGTACTTC
CSVDRDWGNIQYF
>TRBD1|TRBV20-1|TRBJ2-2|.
TGCAGCGCACCTAAGGGGGCGCCCGGGGAGCTGTTTTTT
CSAPKGAPGELFF
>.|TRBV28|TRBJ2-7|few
TGTGCCAGCAGGGGGACTGGTTCCTACGAGCAGTACTTC
CASRGTGSYEQYF
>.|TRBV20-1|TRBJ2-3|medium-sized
TGCAGTGCTAACCCTACCACAGATACGCAGTATTTT
CSANPTTDTQYF
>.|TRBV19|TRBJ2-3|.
TGTGCCAGTACCCAGATAGGCCTGGGGCGGGACGGCACAGATACGCAGTATTTT
CASTQIGLGRDGTDTQYF
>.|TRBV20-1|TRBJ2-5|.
TGCAGTCCCCCAGAAGAGACCCAGTACTTC
CSPPEETQYF
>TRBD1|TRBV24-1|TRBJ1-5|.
TGTGCCACCAGTGACCGAGCCCCGGCTACAGGGGTTGATCAGCCCCAGCATTTT
CATSDRAPATGVDQPQHF
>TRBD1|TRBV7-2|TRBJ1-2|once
TGTGCCAGCAGCTTGGACAGGATTAATTATGGCTACACCTTC
CASSLDRINYGYTF
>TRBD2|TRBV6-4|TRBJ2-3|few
TGTGCCAGCAGTGACTCGGCTAGCGGGAGCACAGATACGCAGTATTTT
CASSDSASGSTDTQYF
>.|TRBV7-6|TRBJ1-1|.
TGTGCCAGCAGCTTAAGGGACGGGGGAGGTGAAGCTTTCTTT
CASSLRDGGGEAFF
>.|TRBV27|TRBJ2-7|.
TGTGCCAGCAGTTACCAGACTAATTCCTACGAGCAGTACTTC
CASSYQTNSYEQYF